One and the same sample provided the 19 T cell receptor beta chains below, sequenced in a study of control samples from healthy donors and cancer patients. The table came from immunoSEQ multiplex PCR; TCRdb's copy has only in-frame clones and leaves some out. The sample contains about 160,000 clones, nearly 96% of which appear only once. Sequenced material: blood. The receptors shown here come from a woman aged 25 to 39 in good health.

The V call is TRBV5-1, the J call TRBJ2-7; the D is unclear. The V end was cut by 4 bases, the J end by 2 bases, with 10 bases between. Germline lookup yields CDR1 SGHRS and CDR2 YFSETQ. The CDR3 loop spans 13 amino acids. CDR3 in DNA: TGCGCCAGCAGCCCCGGCCTCGCCTACGAGCAGTACTTC. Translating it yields CASSPGLAYEQYF. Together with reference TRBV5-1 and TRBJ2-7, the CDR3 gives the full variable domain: KAGVTQTPRYLIKTRGQQVTLSCSPISGHRSVSWYQQTPGQGLQFLFEYFSETQRNKGNFPGRFSGRQFSNSRSEMNVSTLELGDSALYLCASSPGLAYEQYFGPGTRLTVT.

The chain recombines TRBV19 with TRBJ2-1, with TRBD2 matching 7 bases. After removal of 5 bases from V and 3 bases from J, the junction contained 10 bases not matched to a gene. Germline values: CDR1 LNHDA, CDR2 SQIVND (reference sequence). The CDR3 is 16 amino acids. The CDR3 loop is CASSAGTTRFYNEQFF. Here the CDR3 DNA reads TGTGCCAGTAGTGCCGGGACTACCCGCTTCTACAATGAGCAGTTCTTC. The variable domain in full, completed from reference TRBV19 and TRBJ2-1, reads DGGITQSPKYLFRKEGQNVTLSCEQNLNHDAMYWYRQDPGQGLRLIYYSQIVNDFQKGDIAEGYSVSREKKESFPLTVTSAQKNPTAFYLCASSAGTTRFYNEQFFGPGTRLTVL.

This CDR3 is CASREPGLAANEQFF. The DNA of the CDR3 is TGTGCCAGCAGAGAACCGGGACTAGCGGCCAATGAGCAGTTCTTC. The rearrangement joins TRBV2 to TRBJ2-1; 11 bases match TRBD2. Trimming cost V 6 bases and J 6 bases; bases outside gene matches: 7. CDR1 is SNHLY, CDR2 FYNNEI, per germline. This CDR3 contains 15 residues.

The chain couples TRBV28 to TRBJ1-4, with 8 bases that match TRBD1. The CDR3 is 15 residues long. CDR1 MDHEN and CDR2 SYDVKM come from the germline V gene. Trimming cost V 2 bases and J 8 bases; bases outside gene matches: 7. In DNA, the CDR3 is TGTGCCAGCAGTTTAAGGGACAGGTTCCAAGAAAAACTGTTTTTT. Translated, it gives CASSLRDRFQEKLFF. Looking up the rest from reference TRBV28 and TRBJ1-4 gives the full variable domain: DVKVTQSSRYLVKRTGEKVFLECVQDMDHENMFWYRQDPGLGLRLIYFSYDVKMKEKGDIPEGYSVSREKKERFSLILESASTNQTSMYLCASSLRDRFQEKLFFGSGTQLSVL.

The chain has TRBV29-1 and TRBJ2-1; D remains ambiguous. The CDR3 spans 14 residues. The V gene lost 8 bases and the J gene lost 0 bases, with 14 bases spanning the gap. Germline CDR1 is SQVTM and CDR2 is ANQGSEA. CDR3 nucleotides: TGCAGCCCCCAAGGCTTGAGCTCCTACAATGAGCAGTTCTTC. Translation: CSPQGLSSYNEQFF.

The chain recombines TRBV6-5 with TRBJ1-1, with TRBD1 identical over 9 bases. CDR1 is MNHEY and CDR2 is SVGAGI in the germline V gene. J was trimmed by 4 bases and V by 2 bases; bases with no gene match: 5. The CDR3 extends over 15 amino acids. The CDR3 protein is CASSYGTGIGTEAFF. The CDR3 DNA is TGTGCCAGCAGTTACGGGACAGGGATCGGCACTGAAGCTTTCTTT.

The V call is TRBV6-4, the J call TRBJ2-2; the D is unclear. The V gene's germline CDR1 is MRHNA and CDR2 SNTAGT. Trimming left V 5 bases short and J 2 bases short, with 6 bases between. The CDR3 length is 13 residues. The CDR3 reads CASSPGNTGELFF. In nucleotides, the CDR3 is TGTGCCAGCAGTCCAGGAAACACCGGGGAGCTGTTTTTT.

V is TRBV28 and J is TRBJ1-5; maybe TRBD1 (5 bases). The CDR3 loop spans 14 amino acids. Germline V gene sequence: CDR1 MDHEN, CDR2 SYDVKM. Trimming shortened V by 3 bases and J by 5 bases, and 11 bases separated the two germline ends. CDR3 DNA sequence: TGTGCCAGCAGTTTTCGGGGGTGGCATCAGCCCCAGCATTTT. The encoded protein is CASSFRGWHQPQHF.

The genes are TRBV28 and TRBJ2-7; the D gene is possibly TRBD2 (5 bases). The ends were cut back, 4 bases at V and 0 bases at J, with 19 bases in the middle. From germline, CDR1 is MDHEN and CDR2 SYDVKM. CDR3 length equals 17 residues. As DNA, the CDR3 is TGTGCCAGCAGTTCCCCCCGCGGGTTGGTTAGCTCCTACGAGCAGTACTTC. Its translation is CASSSPRGLVSSYEQYF.

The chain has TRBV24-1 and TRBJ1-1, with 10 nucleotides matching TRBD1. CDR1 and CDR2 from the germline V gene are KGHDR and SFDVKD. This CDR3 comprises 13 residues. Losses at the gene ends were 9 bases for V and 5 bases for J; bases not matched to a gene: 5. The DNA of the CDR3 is TGTGCCACCGTAGGGACAGGGGAGACTGAAGCTTTCTTT. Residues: CATVGTGETEAFF.

The CDR3 loop is CASSFSPDTEAFF. In DNA form, the CDR3 reads TGTGCCAGCAGTTTCAGTCCAGACACTGAAGCTTTCTTT. The rearrangement uses TRBV12-3 or TRBV12-4 and TRBJ1-1; the D is unclear. The ends were cut back, 3 bases at V and 3 bases at J, with 8 bases in the middle. This CDR3 contains 13 residues.

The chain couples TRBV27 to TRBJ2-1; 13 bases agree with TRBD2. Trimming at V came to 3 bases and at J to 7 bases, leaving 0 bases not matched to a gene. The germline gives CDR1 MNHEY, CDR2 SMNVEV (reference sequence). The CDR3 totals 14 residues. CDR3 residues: CASSLTSGRNEQFF. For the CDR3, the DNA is TGTGCCAGCAGTTTGACTAGCGGGAGGAATGAGCAGTTCTTC.

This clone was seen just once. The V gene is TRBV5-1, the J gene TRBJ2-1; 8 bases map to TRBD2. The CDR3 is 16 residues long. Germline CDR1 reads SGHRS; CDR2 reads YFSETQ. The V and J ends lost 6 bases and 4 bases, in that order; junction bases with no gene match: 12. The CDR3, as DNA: TGCGCCAGCACACCGGTAGCGGGGACGCTTTACAATGAGCAGTTCTTC. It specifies CASTPVAGTLYNEQFF. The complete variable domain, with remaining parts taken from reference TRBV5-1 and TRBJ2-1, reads KAGVTQTPRYLIKTRGQQVTLSCSPISGHRSVSWYQQTPGQGLQFLFEYFSETQRNKGNFPGRFSGRQFSNSRSEMNVSTLELGDSALYLCASTPVAGTLYNEQFFGPGTRLTVL.

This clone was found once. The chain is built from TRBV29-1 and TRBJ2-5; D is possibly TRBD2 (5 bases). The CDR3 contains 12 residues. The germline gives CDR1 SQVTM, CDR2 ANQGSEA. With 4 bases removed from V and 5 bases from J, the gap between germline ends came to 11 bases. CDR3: CSVVRGSETQYF. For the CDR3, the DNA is TGCAGCGTTGTACGGGGTTCGGAGACCCAGTACTTC.

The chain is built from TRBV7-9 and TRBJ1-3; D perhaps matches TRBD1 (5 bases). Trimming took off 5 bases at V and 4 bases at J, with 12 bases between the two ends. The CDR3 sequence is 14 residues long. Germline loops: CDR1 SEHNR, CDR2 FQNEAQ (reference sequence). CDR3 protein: CASSPRVSGNTIYF. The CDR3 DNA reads TGTGCCAGCAGCCCCAGGGTATCCGGAAACACCATATATTTT.

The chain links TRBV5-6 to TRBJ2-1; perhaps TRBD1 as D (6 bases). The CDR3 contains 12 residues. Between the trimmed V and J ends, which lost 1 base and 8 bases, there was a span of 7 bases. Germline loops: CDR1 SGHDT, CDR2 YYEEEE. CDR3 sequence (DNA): TGTGCCAGCAGCTTGACAGGGTATGAGCAGTTCTTC. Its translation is CASSLTGYEQFF.

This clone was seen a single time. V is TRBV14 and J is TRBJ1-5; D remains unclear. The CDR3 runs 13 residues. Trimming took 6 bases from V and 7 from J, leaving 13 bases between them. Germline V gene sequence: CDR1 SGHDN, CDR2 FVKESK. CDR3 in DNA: TGTGCCAGCAGTCCGGGTCCGCGGCAGCCCCAGCATTTT. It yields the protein CASSPGPRQPQHF.

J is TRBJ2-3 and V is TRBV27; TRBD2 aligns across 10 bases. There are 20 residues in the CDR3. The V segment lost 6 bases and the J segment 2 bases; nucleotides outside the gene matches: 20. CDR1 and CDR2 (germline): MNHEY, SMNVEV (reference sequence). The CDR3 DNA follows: TGTGCCAGCAGCCCATCTAGCGGGAGAGCCTCCAAGTCAGACACAGATACGCAGTATTTT. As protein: CASSPSSGRASKSDTDTQYF.

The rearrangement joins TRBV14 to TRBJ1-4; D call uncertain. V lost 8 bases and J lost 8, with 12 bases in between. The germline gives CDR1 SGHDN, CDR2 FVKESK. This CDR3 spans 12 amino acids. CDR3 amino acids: CASGRASEKLFF. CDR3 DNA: TGTGCCAGCGGGAGAGCATCCGAAAAACTGTTTTTT.